The 24 T cell receptor beta chains given below trace back to one sample, sequenced in a study of shared clonotypes between healthy human individuals. Sequenced by immunoSEQ multiplex PCR; TCRdb stores in-frame clones only, minus some. The repertoire holds roughly 2.1 million clones, with approximately 94% as singletons. The naive CD8 fraction comprised CD45RO-negative cells positively selected for CCR7 and excluded terminally differentiated effector memory CD45RA+ cells. The specimen was naive CD8+ T cells from PBMCs. The receptor set was obtained from a man in his late teens or twenties in good health. Some clones in this sample may be carry-over from other donors' samples.

The rearrangement links TRBV30 to TRBJ1-1; no clear D gene. The CDR3 has 11 residues. With 4 bases removed from V and 7 bases from J, the gap between germline ends came to 10 bases. From germline, CDR1 is GTSNPN and CDR2 SVGIG (reference sequence). CDR3 protein: CAWTDNGEAFF. In nucleotides, the CDR3 is TGTGCCTGGACCGACAATGGTGAAGCTTTCTTT. The full variable domain, its missing parts supplied by reference TRBV30 and TRBJ1-1, is SQTIHQWPATLVQPVGSPLSLECTVEGTSNPNLYWYRQAAGRGLQLLFYSVGIGQISSEVPQNLSASRPQDRQFILSSKKLLLSDSGFYLCAWTDNGEAFFGQGTRLTVV.

This sequence joins TRBV6-6 and TRBJ1-2; 9 bases agree with TRBD1. V was pared by 6 bases and J by 6 bases, with 2 bases of the junction left unmatched. This CDR3 has 12 residues. Germline V gives CDR1 MNHNY, CDR2 SVGAGI (reference sequence). The CDR3 nucleotides read TGTGCCAGCAGCGACAGGGGGAATGGCTACACCTTC. Translation: CASSDRGNGYTF.

Here the CDR3 reads CASSTQGWSGELFF. Written as DNA, the CDR3 is TGTGCCAGCAGCACACAGGGTTGGTCCGGGGAGCTGTTTTTT. The V call is TRBV28, the J call TRBJ2-2; the D gene is possibly TRBD1 (6 bases). This CDR3 is built from 14 residues. CDR1 is MDHEN, CDR2 SYDVKM, per germline. Trimming removed 6 bases at V and 6 bases at J, with 14 bases between.

The chain employs TRBV7-2 and TRBJ2-7; D remains ambiguous. Germline V lookup: CDR1 SGHTA, CDR2 FQGNSA. Trimming shortened V by 5 bases and J by 6 bases, and 14 bases separated the two germline ends. CDR3 length equals 13 residues. The CDR3: CASSLGPRVEQYF. Here the CDR3 DNA reads TGTGCCAGCAGCCTCGGACCGAGAGTCGAGCAGTACTTC.

The gene calls are TRBV30 and TRBJ1-1, with D maybe TRBD1 (6 bases). Germline V gives CDR1 GTSNPN, CDR2 SVGIG (reference sequence). V lost 3 bases to trimming and J lost 6 bases, with 14 bases between them. CDR3 length: 13 amino acids. CDR3 sequence: CAWRYPEGAEAFF. CDR3 DNA sequence: TGTGCCTGGAGATACCCGGAGGGGGCTGAAGCTTTCTTT.

The chain is built from TRBV28 and TRBJ1-1, with 12 bases matching TRBD1. J lost 1 base, V lost 8 bases, and 5 bases had no gene match. Germline CDR1 and CDR2: MDHEN and SYDVKM. This CDR3 contains 15 residues. The CDR3 sequence: CASRDRGRWNTEAFF. In DNA, the CDR3 is TGTGCCAGCCGGGACAGGGGGCGCTGGAACACTGAAGCTTTCTTT.

The V gene is TRBV5-4, the J gene TRBJ2-7, with 8 positions matching TRBD2. Germline V gene data show CDR1 as SGHNT and CDR2 as YYREEE (reference sequence). The CDR3 spans 15 residues. V gave up 9 bases and J gave up 2 bases; unmatched junction bases: 13. The CDR3 reads CATQFAAGGTYEQYF. DNA of the CDR3: TGTGCCACCCAATTCGCCGCGGGAGGAACCTACGAGCAGTACTTC.

The rearrangement joins TRBV6-5 to TRBJ1-1; a weak D match, TRBD1 (5 bases). This CDR3 region has 13 residues. Between the trimmed V and J ends, which lost 6 bases and 0 bases, there was a span of 8 bases. In germline, CDR1 is MNHEY, CDR2 SVGAGI. The chain's CDR3 is CASRDSMNTEAFF. The CDR3 nucleotides are TGTGCCAGCAGAGACAGTATGAACACTGAAGCTTTCTTT.

The rearrangement joins TRBV4-3 to TRBJ1-2, with 9 bases identical to TRBD1. The CDR3 runs 15 residues. Germline V gene sequence: CDR1 LGHNA, CDR2 YSLEER. With 3 bases clipped from V and 4 bases from J, the junction kept 6 bases outside the gene matches. DNA for the CDR3: TGCGCCAGCAGCCACCCACAGGGGGCAGGCTATGGCTACACCTTC. Its translation: CASSHPQGAGYGYTF.

The gene calls are TRBV9 and TRBJ2-3, with TRBD2 matching over 7 bases. With 4 bases clipped from V and 2 bases from J, the junction kept 13 bases outside the gene matches. CDR1 SGDLS and CDR2 YYNGEE come from the germline V gene. This CDR3 spans 17 amino acids. The CDR3 protein is CASSNLWGERDTDTQYF. In nucleotides, the CDR3 is TGTGCCAGCAGCAATCTCTGGGGGGAGCGGGACACAGATACGCAGTATTTT.

The chain carries TRBV19 and TRBJ1-5; the match to TRBD1 covers 7 bases. J was trimmed by 3 bases and V by 4 bases; bases with no gene match: 12. The CDR3 spans 17 residues. The germline CDR1 and CDR2 sequences are LNHDA and SQIVND (reference sequence). CDR3 region: CASSTIYLTGDNQPQHF. Written as DNA, the CDR3 is TGTGCCAGTAGTACCATATATCTTACAGGGGACAATCAGCCCCAGCATTTT.

About this clone: Other DNA sequences from this sample encode an identical CDR3 as well. The rearrangement links TRBV15 to TRBJ1-5; 10 positions agree with TRBD1. The V segment lost 6 bases and the J segment 3 bases; nucleotides outside the gene matches: 2. There are 14 residues in the CDR3. Germline CDR1 LNHNV, CDR2 YYDKDF (reference sequence). CDR3 nucleotides: TGTGCCACCAGGGGACAGGGGAACAATCAGCCCCAGCATTTT. Translated, it gives CATRGQGNNQPQHF.

The chain is built from TRBV7-9 and TRBJ1-1, with D unclear. Germline V gene lookup returns CDR1 SEHNR and CDR2 FQNEAQ (reference sequence). The CDR3 totals 15 residues. V dropped 4 bases and J dropped 2 bases, with 14 bases sitting between them. CDR3 coding DNA: TGTGCCAGCAGCTCTGGGCCCGACGGCAACACTGAAGCTTTCTTT. Amino acids: CASSSGPDGNTEAFF.

V usage is TRBV29-1 and J usage is TRBJ1-3, with D maybe TRBD1 (6 bases). CDR3 size: 14 residues. In germline, CDR1 is SQVTM, CDR2 ANQGSEA. Trimming shortened V by 7 bases and J by 4 bases, and 17 bases separated the two germline ends. The CDR3 spells CSAGAQSAGNTIYF. DNA for the CDR3: TGCAGCGCGGGGGCCCAATCGGCCGGAAACACCATATATTTT.

The V call is TRBV5-6, the J call TRBJ1-2, with D possibly being TRBD1 (6 bases). The V end lost 4 bases, the J end lost 0 bases, and 19 bases lay between the germline ends. The CDR3 is 17 residues long. Germline CDR1 and CDR2: SGHDT and YYEEEE. CDR3 protein: CASSPPEGGLANYGYTF. DNA for the CDR3: TGTGCCAGCAGCCCTCCGGAGGGGGGGTTGGCTAACTATGGCTACACCTTC.

The chain recombines TRBV9 with TRBJ2-7, with D perhaps TRBD1 (5 bases). V gave up 3 bases and J gave up 3 bases, with 10 bases separating them. Germline CDR1 reads SGDLS; CDR2 reads YYNGEE. CDR3 length: 13 residues. CDR3 sequence: CASSGDRNYEQYF. CDR3 nucleotides: TGTGCCAGCAGCGGTGACAGAAACTACGAGCAGTACTTC.

The V and J genes are TRBV7-8 and TRBJ2-5; no definite D call. The CDR3 consists of 14 residues. Germline V gene sequence: CDR1 SGHVS, CDR2 FQNEAQ. Trimming took off 1 base at V and 3 bases at J, with 9 bases between the two ends. In DNA, the CDR3 is TGTGCCAGCAGCTTAGGGAGTGGGGAAGAGACCCAGTACTTC. It encodes CASSLGSGEETQYF.

This clone was observed once. The chain recombines TRBV28 with TRBJ1-1; 7 nucleotides match TRBD1. Losses at the gene ends were 8 bases for V and 4 bases for J; bases not matched to a gene: 10. The CDR3 has 14 residues. CDR1 is MDHEN, CDR2 SYDVKM, per germline. The CDR3 here is CASCRGVVGTEAFF. As DNA, the CDR3 is TGTGCCAGCTGCAGGGGGGTTGTTGGCACTGAAGCTTTCTTT.

A note on this clone: Other DNA sequences in this sample translate to the same CDR3. The chain is built from TRBV2 and TRBJ2-7; D might be TRBD1 or TRBD2, each matching 5 bases. V dropped 4 bases and J dropped 3 bases, with 19 bases sitting between them. Germline V lookup: CDR1 SNHLY, CDR2 FYNNEI. The CDR3 has 16 amino acids. This chain's CDR3 is CASSAFQGPSDYEQYF. The CDR3 nucleotides are TGTGCCAGCAGTGCTTTCCAGGGACCTTCAGACTACGAGCAGTACTTC.

As regards this clone: The junction differs from germline at one of its ends, possibly a read error. This CDR3 is also generated by other DNA sequences in the sample. The chain is built from TRBV6-1 and TRBJ1-3; a weak D match, TRBD1 (6 bases). The CDR3 has 14 amino acids. Germline CDR1 reads MNHNS; CDR2 reads SASEGT. In nucleotides, the CDR3 is TGTGCCAGCAGTGAGTCAGGGGCTGGGAACACCATATATTTT. It yields the protein CASSESGAGNTIYF.

The chain combines TRBV6-5 with TRBJ1-3; D ambiguous. This CDR3 region has 15 residues. The V end lost 0 bases, the J end lost 0 bases, and 6 bases lay between the germline ends. The germline V gene has CDR1 MNHEY and CDR2 SVGAGI. The chain's CDR3 is CASSYSRDSGNTIYF. DNA for the CDR3: TGTGCCAGCAGTTACTCGCGGGACTCTGGAAACACCATATATTTT.

The chain employs TRBV4-2 and TRBJ2-5; possibly TRBD1 for D (6 bases). Germline V gene lookup returns CDR1 LGHNA and CDR2 YNFKEQ. This CDR3 comprises 19 residues. Trimming pared 4 bases from V and 1 base from J, leaving 25 bases between. The CDR3 is CASSPNPARRQGLQETQYF. The CDR3 region has the DNA TGTGCCAGCAGCCCTAACCCCGCCCGTAGGCAGGGGCTCCAAGAGACCCAGTACTTC.

Note on this clone: The sample has other DNA sequences that encode this CDR3 too. The chain joins TRBV27 to TRBJ2-7; TRBD2 agrees at 9 bases. The CDR3 has 13 residues. CDR1 and CDR2 from the germline V gene are MNHEY and SMNVEV (reference sequence). With 5 bases clipped from V and 2 bases from J, the junction kept 1 base outside the gene matches. CDR3 in amino acids: CASSLAGTYEQYF. For the CDR3, the DNA is TGTGCCAGCAGTCTAGCGGGAACCTACGAGCAGTACTTC.

The chain links TRBV28 to TRBJ2-1; 10 bases map to TRBD2. The V gene's germline CDR1 is MDHEN and CDR2 SYDVKM. V lost 7 bases and J lost 8; bases outside the gene matches: 11. CDR3 size: 15 residues. The CDR3 nucleotides read TGTGCCAGCACCCTCGTTCTAGCGGGAGTTGATGAGCAGTTCTTC. Protein sequence: CASTLVLAGVDEQFF.